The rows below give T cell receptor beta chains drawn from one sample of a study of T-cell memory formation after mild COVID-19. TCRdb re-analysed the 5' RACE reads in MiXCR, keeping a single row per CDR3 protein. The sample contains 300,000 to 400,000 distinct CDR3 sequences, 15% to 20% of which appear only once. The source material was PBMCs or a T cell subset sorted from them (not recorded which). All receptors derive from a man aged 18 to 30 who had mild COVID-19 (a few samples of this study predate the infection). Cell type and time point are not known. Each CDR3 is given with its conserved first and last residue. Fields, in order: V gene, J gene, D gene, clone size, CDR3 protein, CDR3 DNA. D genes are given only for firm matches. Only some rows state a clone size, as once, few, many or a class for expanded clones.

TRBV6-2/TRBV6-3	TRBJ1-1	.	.	CASSYGGGRTEAFF	TGTGCCAGCAGTTACGGTGGGGGGCGGACTGAAGCTTTCTTT
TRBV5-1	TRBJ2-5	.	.	CASSNTGSETQYF	TGCGCCAGCAGCAACACGGGGTCAGAGACCCAGTACTTC
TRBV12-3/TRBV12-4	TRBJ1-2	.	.	CASSRRSVAGYTF	TGTGCCAGCAGTAGACGGAGCGTAGCTGGCTACACCTTC
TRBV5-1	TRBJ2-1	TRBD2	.	CASSPRLAGGSFNEQFF	TGCGCCAGCAGCCCCAGACTAGCGGGGGGCTCGTTCAATGAGCAGTTCTTC
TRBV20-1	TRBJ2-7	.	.	CSARGLGVSYEQYF	TGCAGTGCTAGAGGATTAGGTGTGTCCTACGAGCAGTACTTC
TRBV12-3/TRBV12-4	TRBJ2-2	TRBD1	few	CASRQGAGGELFF	TGTGCCAGCAGACAGGGGGCGGGCGGGGAGCTGTTTTTT
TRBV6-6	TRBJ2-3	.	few	CASYSGGPADTQYF	TGTGCCAGCTACTCAGGGGGGCCGGCAGATACGCAGTATTTT
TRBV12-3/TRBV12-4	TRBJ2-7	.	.	CASSSDKTYEQYF	TGTGCCAGCAGTTCGGACAAGACCTACGAGCAGTACTTC
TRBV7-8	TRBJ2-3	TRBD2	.	CASSLARTRVWDTQYF	TGTGCCAGCAGCTTAGCTAGGACTAGGGTGTGGGATACGCAGTATTTT
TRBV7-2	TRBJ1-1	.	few	CASSSNQGSVAFF	TGTGCCAGCAGCTCGAACCAGGGGTCGGTAGCTTTCTTT
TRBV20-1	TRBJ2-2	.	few	CSARSGMGTGELFF	TGCAGTGCTAGGTCAGGGATGGGAACCGGGGAGCTGTTTTTT
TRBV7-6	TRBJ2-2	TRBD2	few	CASSLGPSGGTGELFF	TGTGCCAGCAGCTTAGGTCCTAGCGGGGGCACCGGGGAGCTGTTTTTT
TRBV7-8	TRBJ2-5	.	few	CASSHILGGGETQYF	TGTGCCAGCAGCCATATCCTAGGAGGCGGAGAGACCCAGTACTTC
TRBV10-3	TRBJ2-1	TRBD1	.	CAISEDREGNEQFF	TGTGCCATCAGTGAAGACAGGGAAGGCAATGAGCAGTTCTTC
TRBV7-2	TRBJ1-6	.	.	CASSLSGSGYRWDSPLHF	TGTGCCAGCAGCTTATCGGGGTCGGGATACAGGTGGGATTCACCCCTCCACTTT
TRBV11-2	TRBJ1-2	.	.	CASSLVPDEVYGYTF	TGTGCCAGCAGCTTAGTTCCTGACGAGGTCTATGGCTACACCTTC
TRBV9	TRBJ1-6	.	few	CASSGRTGSSYNSPLHF	TGTGCCAGCAGCGGACGTACAGGGAGCTCCTATAATTCACCCCTCCACTTT
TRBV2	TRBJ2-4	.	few	CASRTGVAKNIQYF	TGTGCCAGCAGGACGGGGGTAGCCAAAAACATTCAGTACTTC
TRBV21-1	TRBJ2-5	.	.	CASSKARGAVNQETQYF	TGTGCCAGCAGCAAAGCACGAGGGGCGGTCAACCAAGAGACCCAGTACTTC
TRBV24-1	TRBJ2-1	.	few	CATSDTKSWGDNEQFF	TGTGCCACCAGTGACACCAAGTCCTGGGGGGACAATGAGCAGTTCTTC
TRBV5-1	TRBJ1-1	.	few	CASSLGATEAFF	TGCGCCAGCAGCTTGGGAGCCACTGAAGCTTTCTTT
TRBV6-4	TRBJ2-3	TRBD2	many	CASSDKTSGTQYF	TGTGCCAGCAGTGATAAGACTAGCGGTACGCAGTATTTT
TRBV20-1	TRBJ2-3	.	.	CSASSRDGTTDTQYF	TGCAGTGCTAGTTCGAGGGACGGTACTACAGATACGCAGTATTTT
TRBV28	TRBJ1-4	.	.	CASRLASGWDEKLFF	TGTGCCAGCAGGCTGGCCAGCGGCTGGGACGAAAAACTGTTTTTT
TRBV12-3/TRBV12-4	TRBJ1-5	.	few	CASSFNLGQPQHF	TGTGCCAGCAGTTTTAATTTGGGTCAGCCCCAGCATTTT
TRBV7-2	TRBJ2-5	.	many	CASSPQGRQVAETQYF	TGTGCCAGCAGCCCTCAGGGGCGACAGGTGGCGGAGACCCAGTACTTC
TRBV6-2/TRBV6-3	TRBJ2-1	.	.	CASSFFSYNEQFF	TGTGCCAGCAGTTTCTTCTCCTACAATGAGCAGTTCTTC
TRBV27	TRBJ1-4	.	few	CASSRSGFEKLFF	TGTGCCAGCAGCCGATCGGGGTTTGAAAAACTGTTTTTT
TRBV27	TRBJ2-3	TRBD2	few	CASSLAGGLSDTQYF	TGTGCCAGCAGTTTAGCGGGGGGGCTATCAGATACGCAGTATTTT
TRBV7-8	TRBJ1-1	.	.	CASSLVGQDTEAFF	TGTGCCAGCAGCTTGGTGGGGCAGGACACTGAAGCTTTCTTT
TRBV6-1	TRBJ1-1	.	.	CASRTAAGTEAFF	TGTGCCAGCAGGACCGCCGCGGGCACTGAAGCTTTCTTT
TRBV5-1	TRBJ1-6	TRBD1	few	CASSVDRGHSPLHF	TGCGCCAGCAGCGTTGACAGGGGTCATTCACCCCTCCACTTT
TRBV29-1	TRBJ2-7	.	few	CSVDVGLGEQYF	TGCAGCGTTGATGTGGGGCTTGGCGAGCAGTACTTC
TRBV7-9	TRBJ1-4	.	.	CASSYGTLINEKLFF	TGTGCCAGCAGCTACGGGACTTTAATAAATGAAAAACTGTTTTTT
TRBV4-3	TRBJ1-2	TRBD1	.	CASSPGGQGFYGYTF	TGCGCCAGCAGCCCTGGAGGACAGGGTTTCTATGGCTACACCTTC
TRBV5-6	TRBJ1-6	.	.	CASSPSASYNSPLHF	TGTGCCAGCAGCCCCTCGGCGAGTTATAATTCACCCCTCCACTTT
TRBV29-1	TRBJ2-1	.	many	CSAVRSYNEQFF	TGCAGCGCTGTGCGCTCCTACAATGAGCAGTTCTTC
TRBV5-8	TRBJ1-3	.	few	CASSLTLTGMAGNTIYF	TGTGCCAGCAGCCTCACTCTTACAGGGATGGCTGGAAACACCATATATTTT
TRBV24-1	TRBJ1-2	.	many	CATSRWRCNYGYTF	TGTGCCACCAGTCGTTGGCGGTGTAACTATGGCTACACCTTC
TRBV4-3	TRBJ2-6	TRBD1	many	CASSQGQGVGANVLTF	TGCGCCAGCAGCCAAGGACAGGGGGTTGGGGCCAACGTCCTGACTTTC
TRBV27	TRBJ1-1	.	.	CASSKQGFGTEAFF	TGTGCCAGCAGCAAGCAAGGCTTCGGGACTGAAGCTTTCTTT
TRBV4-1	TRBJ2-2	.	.	CASSQSRELFF	TGCGCCAGCAGCCAGTCTCGGGAGCTGTTTTTT
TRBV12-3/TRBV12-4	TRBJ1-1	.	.	CASQVGDTEAFF	TGTGCCAGTCAGGTAGGAGACACTGAAGCTTTCTTT
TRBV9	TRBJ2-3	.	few	CASSVVSESDTQYF	TGTGCCAGCAGCGTAGTGTCGGAATCCGATACGCAGTATTTT
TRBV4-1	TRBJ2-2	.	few	CASSQEGGSGELFF	TGCGCCAGCAGCCAAGAAGGGGGAAGCGGGGAGCTGTTTTTT
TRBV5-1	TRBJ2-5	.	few	CASSLKGEETQYF	TGCGCCAGCAGCTTAAAGGGGGAAGAGACCCAGTACTTC
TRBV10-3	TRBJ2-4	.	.	CAISDSRVSDKNIQYF	TGTGCCATCAGTGATTCTCGTGTCAGTGACAAAAACATTCAGTACTTC
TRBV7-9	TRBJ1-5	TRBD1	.	CASSFGTGNQPQHF	TGTGCCAGCAGCTTCGGGACAGGCAATCAGCCCCAGCATTTT
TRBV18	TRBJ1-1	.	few	CASSPGEGTEAFF	TGTGCCAGCTCACCAGGGGAGGGCACTGAAGCTTTCTTT
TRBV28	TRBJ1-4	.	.	CASRSGTSYEKLFF	TGTGCCAGCAGGTCCGGGACAAGCTATGAAAAACTGTTTTTT
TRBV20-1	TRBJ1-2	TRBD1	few	CSATTGEDYGYTF	TGCAGTGCTACGACAGGGGAAGACTATGGCTACACCTTC
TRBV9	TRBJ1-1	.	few	CASSVGDWQRAFF	TGTGCCAGCAGCGTAGGAGATTGGCAAAGAGCTTTCTTT